These 18 T cell receptor beta chains share one sample of origin, sequenced in a study of T cells after yellow fever vaccination. TCRdb re-derived calls from the 5' RACE reads in MiXCR, one entry per CDR3 protein. In the table there are 250,000 to 350,000 distinct CDR3 sequences, around 6.8% of which are singletons. Sequences were derived from PBMCs, sampled about 49 days after the first yellow fever vaccination. The receptors come from a man aged 18 to 30 who received the YFV17D yellow fever vaccine.

The genes are TRBV5-1 and TRBJ2-2; D remains ambiguous. Germline V gene data show CDR1 as SGHRS and CDR2 as YFSETQ. The CDR3 spans 16 residues. V was clipped by 1 base and J by 3 bases, with 13 bases between them. In DNA form, the CDR3 reads TGCGCCAGCAGCTTGTCTACCGGGCCTCACACCGGGGAGCTGTTTTTT. This sequence encodes CASSLSTGPHTGELFF. Looking up the rest from reference TRBV5-1 and TRBJ2-2 gives the full variable domain: KAGVTQTPRYLIKTRGQQVTLSCSPISGHRSVSWYQQTPGQGLQFLFEYFSETQRNKGNFPGRFSGRQFSNSRSEMNVSTLELGDSALYLCASSLSTGPHTGELFFGEGSRLTVL.

This clonotype has just a few counts. The CDR3 bases are TGTGCCAGCAGAACAGGGTCTGGGGCCAACGTCCTGACTTTC. Translating it yields CASRTGSGANVLTF. The chain recombines TRBV2 with TRBJ2-6; perhaps TRBD1 as D (6 bases). V gave up 6 bases and J gave up 1 base, with 7 bases separating them. Germline lookup yields CDR1 SNHLY and CDR2 FYNNEI. The CDR3 covers 14 residues.

Only a few counts were recorded for this clonotype. V gene TRBV20-1 combines with J gene TRBJ1-1; maybe TRBD1 (5 bases). V was cut by 3 bases and J by 0 bases, with 8 bases left in between. The CDR3 loop spans 13 amino acids. Germline V gene sequence: CDR1 DFQATT, CDR2 SNEGSKA (reference sequence). CDR3 residues: CSARGPLNTEAFF. In DNA, the CDR3 is TGCAGTGCTAGGGGACCCTTGAACACTGAAGCTTTCTTT.

This clonotype was counted between two and nine times. The chain has TRBV6-1 and TRBJ2-7, with D perhaps TRBD1 or TRBD2 (6 bases each). The germline V and J ends were trimmed by 5 bases and 2 bases, with 13 bases remaining between them. The CDR3 extends over 14 amino acids. Germline V lookup: CDR1 MNHNS, CDR2 SASEGT. CDR3 in amino acids: CASSPGAGPYEQYV. The CDR3 region has the DNA TGTGCCAGCAGTCCGGGGGCCGGGCCCTACGAGCAGTACGTC.

This clonotype was seen repeatedly, ten times or more. This chain connects TRBV12-3 or TRBV12-4 to TRBJ1-6; D is possibly TRBD1 (6 bases). CDR3 length: 17 residues. V was shortened by 6 bases and J by 6 bases, with 21 bases between the two germline ends. The CDR3 nucleotides read TGTGCCAGCAGACCGACCACAGGGATCTTTGGTAATTCACCCCTCCACTTT. Translated, it gives CASRPTTGIFGNSPLHF.

The CDR3 DNA sequence: TGTGCCAGCAGTTACAGCCGACTTGGGGGCAATGAGCAGTTCTTC. Its translation: CASSYSRLGGNEQFF. The chain links TRBV6-5 to TRBJ2-1; D possibly uses TRBD1 or TRBD2 (5 bases each). Trimming took 2 bases from V and 6 from J, leaving 14 bases between them. The CDR3 has 15 residues. Germline CDR1 reads MNHEY; CDR2 reads SVGAGI.

This clonotype was seen ten or more times. This CDR3 is CASSTRQYEETQYF. In nucleotides, the CDR3 is TGTGCCAGCAGCACCCGACAGTACGAAGAGACCCAGTACTTC. The chain employs TRBV7-2 and TRBJ2-5; a weak D match, TRBD1 (5 bases). The ends were cut back, 5 bases at V and 3 bases at J, with 13 bases in the middle. From germline, CDR1 is SGHTA and CDR2 FQGNSA. The CDR3 sequence is 14 residues long.

This clonotype was detected ten times or more. This chain joins TRBV9 and TRBJ1-1, with D tentatively TRBD1 (5 bases). The CDR3 spans 14 residues. V was pared by 2 bases and J by 0 bases, with 8 bases between. Germline V gene lookup returns CDR1 SGDLS and CDR2 YYNGEE. The CDR3 DNA sequence: TGTGCCAGCAGCGTCACAGGCGTGAACACTGAAGCTTTCTTT. Amino acids: CASSVTGVNTEAFF. The whole variable domain, filled in from reference TRBV9 and TRBJ1-1, reads DSGVTQTPKHLITATGQRVTLRCSPRSGDLSVYWYQQSLDQGLQFLIQYYNGEERAKGNILERFSAQQFPDLHSELNLSSLELGDSALYFCASSVTGVNTEAFFGQGTRLTVV.

The chain combines TRBV27 with TRBJ1-6, with 7 bases that match TRBD1. CDR1 MNHEY and CDR2 SMNVEV come from the germline V gene (reference sequence). CDR3 length equals 15 residues. With V trimmed by 3 bases and J by 9 bases, 8 bases remained unmatched. CDR3 sequence (DNA): TGTGCCAGCAGTTTCCGGGACAGCCAGGGTTCACCCCTCCACTTT. Translation gives CASSFRDSQGSPLHF.

This clonotype came up many times. CDR3 region: CASSGNRNQPQHF. The CDR3 DNA sequence: TGTGCCAGTAGTGGAAACCGAAATCAGCCCCAGCATTTT. V and J are TRBV19 and TRBJ1-5; D is undetermined. The CDR3 consists of 13 residues. The germline V gene encodes CDR1 LNHDA and CDR2 SQIVND (reference sequence). V was cut by 5 bases and J by 4 bases, with 9 bases left in between.

The V gene is TRBV12-3 or TRBV12-4, the J gene TRBJ2-4, with D possibly matching TRBD1 (6 bases). The V gene lost 5 bases and the J gene lost 1 base, with 15 bases spanning the gap. The CDR3 runs 16 residues. The CDR3 spells CASSPLGAGAKNIQYF. The CDR3 bases are TGTGCCAGCAGTCCCTTGGGGGCTGGGGCCAAAAACATTCAGTACTTC.

The chain is built from TRBV6-2 or TRBV6-3 and TRBJ2-7; D uncertain. CDR1 is MNHEY, CDR2 SVGEGT, per germline. V lost 4 bases and J lost 6, with 19 bases in between. The CDR3 runs 15 residues. DNA for the CDR3: TGTGCCAGCAGTTCCGGCGGAAAGACTTACAGCGAGCAGTACTTC. This encodes CASSSGGKTYSEQYF.

The chain is built from TRBV6-5 and TRBJ1-1, with D possibly matching TRBD1 (6 bases). This CDR3 is 16 amino acids long. Germline V gene sequence: CDR1 MNHEY, CDR2 SVGAGI. The V end lost 2 bases, the J end lost 0 bases, and 13 bases lay between the germline ends. The CDR3 loop reads CASSYHRAPMNTEAFF. The CDR3, as DNA: TGTGCCAGCAGTTACCACAGGGCCCCCATGAACACTGAAGCTTTCTTT.

This clonotype showed up just a few times. The chain links TRBV6-2 or TRBV6-3 to TRBJ1-6; D gene unclear. CDR3 length equals 15 residues. CDR1 is MNHEY and CDR2 is SVGEGT in the germline V gene. V lost 7 bases, J lost 7 bases, and 17 bases lay in between. CDR3 loop: CASTATPLRNSPLHF. CDR3 bases: TGTGCCAGCACCGCCACCCCCCTAAGGAATTCACCCCTCCACTTT.

This clonotype was seen at least ten times. This rearrangement joins TRBV18 to TRBJ2-6, with D perhaps assigned TRBD1 or TRBD2 (5 bases each). This CDR3 has 15 residues. V was pared by 6 bases and J by 2 bases, with 11 bases between. The germline V gene has CDR1 KGHSH and CDR2 LQKENI. The CDR3 region has the DNA TGTGCCAGCTCCCCGGGGCCCCCTGGGGCCAACGTCCTGACTTTC. Translated: CASSPGPPGANVLTF.

This rearrangement joins TRBV18 to TRBJ2-3, with TRBD1 identical over 7 bases. With 4 bases clipped from V and 0 bases from J, the junction kept 4 bases outside the gene matches. This CDR3 has 15 amino acids. The germline V gene encodes CDR1 KGHSH and CDR2 LQKENI. This CDR3 is CASSQRGQSTDTQYF. For the CDR3, the DNA is TGTGCCAGCTCACAGAGGGGGCAAAGCACAGATACGCAGTATTTT.

This clonotype has a handful of counts. The V call is TRBV9, the J call TRBJ2-4, with D possibly TRBD2 on 5 matching bases. Germline loops: CDR1 SGDLS, CDR2 YYNGEE. V gave up 4 bases and J gave up 6 bases, with 17 bases separating them. There are 15 residues in the CDR3. The CDR3 reads CASSSGGLNGNIQYF. CDR3 nucleotides: TGTGCCAGCAGCAGTGGCGGGTTAAACGGAAACATTCAGTACTTC.

This clonotype showed up many times. The CDR3 loop is CASGRQGGNEQFF. CDR3 sequence (DNA): TGCGCCAGCGGGCGGCAGGGCGGCAATGAGCAGTTCTTC. The rearrangement joins TRBV5-1 to TRBJ2-1; TRBD1 is a possible D gene (5 bases). The CDR3 sequence is 13 residues long. Trimming pared 7 bases from V and 6 bases from J, leaving 14 bases between. Germline-derived CDR1 and CDR2 are SGHRS and YFSETQ.